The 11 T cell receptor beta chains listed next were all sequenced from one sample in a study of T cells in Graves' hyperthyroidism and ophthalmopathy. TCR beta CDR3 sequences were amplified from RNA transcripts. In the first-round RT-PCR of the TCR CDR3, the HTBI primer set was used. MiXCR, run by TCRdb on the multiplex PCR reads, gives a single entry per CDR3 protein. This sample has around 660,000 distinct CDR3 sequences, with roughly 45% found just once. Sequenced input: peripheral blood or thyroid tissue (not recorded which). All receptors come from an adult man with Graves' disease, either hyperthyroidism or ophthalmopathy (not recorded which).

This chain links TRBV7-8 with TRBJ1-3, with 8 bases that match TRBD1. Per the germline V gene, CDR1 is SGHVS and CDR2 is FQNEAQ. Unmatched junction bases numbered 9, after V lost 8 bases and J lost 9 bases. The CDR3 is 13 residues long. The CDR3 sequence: CASGREQGGTIYF. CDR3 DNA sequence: TGTGCCAGCGGGCGAGAACAGGGGGGCACCATATATTTT.

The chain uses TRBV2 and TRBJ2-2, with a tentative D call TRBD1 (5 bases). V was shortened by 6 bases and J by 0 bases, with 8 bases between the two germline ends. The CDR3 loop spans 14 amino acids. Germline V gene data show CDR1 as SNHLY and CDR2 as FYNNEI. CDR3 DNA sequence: TGTGCCAGCAGGCCGACAGCGAACACCGGGGAGCTGTTTTTT. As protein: CASRPTANTGELFF.

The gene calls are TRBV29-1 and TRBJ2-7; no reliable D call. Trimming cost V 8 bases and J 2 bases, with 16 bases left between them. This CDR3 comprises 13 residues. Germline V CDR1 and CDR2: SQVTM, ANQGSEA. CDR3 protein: CSQGRTATYEQYF. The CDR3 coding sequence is TGCAGCCAAGGTCGCACAGCCACCTACGAGCAGTACTTC.

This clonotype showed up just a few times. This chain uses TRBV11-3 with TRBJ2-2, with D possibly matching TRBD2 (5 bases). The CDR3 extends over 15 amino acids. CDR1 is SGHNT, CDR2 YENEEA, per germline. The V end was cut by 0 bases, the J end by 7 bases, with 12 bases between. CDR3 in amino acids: CASSLDWLAVGELFF. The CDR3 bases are TGTGCCAGCAGCTTAGATTGGCTAGCCGTCGGGGAGCTGTTTTTT.

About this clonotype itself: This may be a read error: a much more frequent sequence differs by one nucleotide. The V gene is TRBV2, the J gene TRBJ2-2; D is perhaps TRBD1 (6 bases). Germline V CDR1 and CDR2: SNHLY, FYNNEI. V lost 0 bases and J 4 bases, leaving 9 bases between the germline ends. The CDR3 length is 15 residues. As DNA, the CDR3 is TGTGCCAGCAGTGAAGCGGGCAGGGGCACCGGGGAGCTGTTTTTT. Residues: CASSEAGRGTGELFF.

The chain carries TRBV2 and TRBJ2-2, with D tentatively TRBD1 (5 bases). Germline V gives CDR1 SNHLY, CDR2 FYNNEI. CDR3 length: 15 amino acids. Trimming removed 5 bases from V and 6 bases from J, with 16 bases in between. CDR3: CASSYVSGHAGELFF. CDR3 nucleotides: TGTGCCAGCAGTTACGTGTCAGGGCACGCCGGGGAGCTGTTTTTT. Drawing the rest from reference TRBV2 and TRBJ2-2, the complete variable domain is EPEVTQTPSHQVTQMGQEVILRCVPISNHLYFYWYRQILGQKVEFLVSFYNNEISEKSEIFDDQFSVERPDGSNFTLKIRSTKLEDSAMYFCASSYVSGHAGELFFGEGSRLTVL.

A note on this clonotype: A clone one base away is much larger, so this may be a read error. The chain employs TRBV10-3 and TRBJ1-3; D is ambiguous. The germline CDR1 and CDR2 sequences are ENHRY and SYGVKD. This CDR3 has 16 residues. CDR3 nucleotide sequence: TGTGCCATCAGCAAAGTGATATACCCCTCTGGAAACGCCATATATTTT. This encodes CAISKVIYPSGNAIYF.

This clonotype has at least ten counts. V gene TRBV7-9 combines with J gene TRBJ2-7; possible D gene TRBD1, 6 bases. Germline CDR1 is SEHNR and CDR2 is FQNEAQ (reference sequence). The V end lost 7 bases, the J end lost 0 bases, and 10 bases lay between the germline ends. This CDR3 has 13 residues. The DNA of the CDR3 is TGTGCCAGCAACGCAGGGGTCTCCTACGAGCAGTACTTC. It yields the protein CASNAGVSYEQYF.

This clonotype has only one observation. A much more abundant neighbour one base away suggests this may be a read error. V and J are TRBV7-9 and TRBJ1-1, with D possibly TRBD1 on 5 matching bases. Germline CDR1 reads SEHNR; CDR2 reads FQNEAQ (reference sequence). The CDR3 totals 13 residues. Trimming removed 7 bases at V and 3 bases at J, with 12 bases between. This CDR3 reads CASMPVGDTEAFF. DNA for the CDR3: TGTGCCAGCATGCCGGTGGGGGACACTGAAGCTTTCTTT.

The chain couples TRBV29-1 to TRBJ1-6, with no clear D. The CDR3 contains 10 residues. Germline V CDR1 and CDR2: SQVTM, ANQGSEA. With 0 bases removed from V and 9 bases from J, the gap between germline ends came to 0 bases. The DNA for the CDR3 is TGCAGCGTTGAAGATTCACCCCTCCACTTT. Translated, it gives CSVEDSPLHF.

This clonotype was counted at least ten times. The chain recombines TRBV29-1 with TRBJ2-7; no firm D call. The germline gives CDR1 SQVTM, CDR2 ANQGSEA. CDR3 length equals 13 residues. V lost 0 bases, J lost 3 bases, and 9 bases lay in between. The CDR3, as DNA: TGCAGCGTTGAAGAAACAGTCAACTACGAGCAGTACTTC. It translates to CSVEETVNYEQYF.